The clone carrying this T cell receptor (beta chain) was detected only a few times. Its specificity is not known. The data belong to a study of T-cell memory formation after mild COVID-19. Whole-study findings and limits: Later expanders leaned toward CD4+, whereas clones contracting from day 15 to 85 were balanced CD4/CD8. Memory cells collected pre-infection included some clones that later responded, suggesting cross-reactive memory joined.

CDR1 SEHNR and CDR2 FQNEAQ come from the germline V gene (reference sequence). The V and J ends lost 1 base and 1 base respectively, with 13 bases between them. This CDR3 has 16 amino acids. Via MiXCR, TCRdb re-called the 5' RACE reads, giving one row per CDR3 protein. Of 250,000 to 350,000 distinct CDR3 sequences in the sample, about a sixth were seen once. This TCR was recovered from a man younger than 35 who had mild COVID-19 (a few samples of this study predate the infection). Cell type and time point are not known. Material for sequencing was PBMCs or a T cell subset sorted from them (not recorded which). The J gene is TRBJ1-1, the V gene TRBV7-9; D unresolved. CDR3 coding DNA: TGTGCCAGCAGCTTAGGGATCACTCTTGGGAACACTGAAGCTTTCTTT. Translation gives CASSLGITLGNTEAFF. The full variable domain, rest sourced from reference TRBV7-9 and TRBJ1-1, is DTGVSQNPRHKITKRGQNVTFRCDPISEHNRLYWYRQTLGQGPEFLTYFQNEAQLEKSRLLSDRFSAERPKGSFSTLEIQRTEQGDSAMYLCASSLGITLGNTEAFFGQGTRLTVV.